The rows below give T cell receptor beta chains drawn from one sample of a study of human T cells and chemical hapten exposure. From the 5' RACE reads, TCRdb called clonotypes with MiXCR, one entry per CDR3 protein. The profile shows about 140,000 distinct CDR3 sequences, roughly 4% of them singletons. The receptors were gathered from a female donor in good health. Both conserved end residues are part of each CDR3. D genes are given only for firm matches. Some rows mark clone size as missing; the rest say once, few, many or name a class of expanded clone.

NA,TRBV7-3,13,TRBJ1-1,many,TGTGCCAGCAGCTCCAGACAGGCCACTGAAGCTTTCTTT,CASSSRQATEAFF
TRBD1,TRBV6-5,14,TRBJ1-4,many,TGTGCCAGCAGTCAGACAGGGCGTAATGAAAAACTGTTTTTT,CASSQTGRNEKLFF
TRBD1,TRBV7-9,18,TRBJ1-4,NA,TGTGCCAGCAGCTTCCGGGACAGGCAAAAAAATACTAATGAAAAACTGTTTTTT,CASSFRDRQKNTNEKLFF
NA,TRBV29-1,16,TRBJ2-6,many,TGCAGCGTTCGCCCCTCGGACGCCTCTGGGGCCAACGTCCTGACTTTC,CSVRPSDASGANVLTF
TRBD1,TRBV2,13,TRBJ1-1,many,TGTGCCAGCAGTACCCAGGGGGACACTGAAGCTTTCTTT,CASSTQGDTEAFF
TRBD1,TRBV7-9,15,TRBJ2-2,many,TGTGCCAGCAGCTTAACAGGGGCGAACACCGGGGAGCTGTTTTTT,CASSLTGANTGELFF
NA,TRBV6-5,12,TRBJ1-1,many,TGTGCCAGCAGGAAAGGGCGTTCTGAAGCTTTCTTT,CASRKGRSEAFF
TRBD2,TRBV20-1,16,TRBJ2-3,many,TGCAGTTTCTTGGGCGGGGGATCAAGGACCACAGATACGCAGTATTTT,CSFLGGGSRTTDTQYF
NA,TRBV27,13,TRBJ2-3,many,TGTGCCAGCAGTTTCAGGGGAGCAGATACGCAGTATTTT,CASSFRGADTQYF
NA,TRBV20-1,14,TRBJ1-4,NA,TGCAGTGCTAGAGTTGGGACAACTAATGAAAAACTGTTTTTT,CSARVGTTNEKLFF
NA,TRBV5-6,15,TRBJ2-7,many,TGTGCCAGCAGCTTGCAGACGGGATTACCCTACGAGCAGTACTTC,CASSLQTGLPYEQYF
TRBD1,TRBV6-5,16,TRBJ1-6,NA,TGTGCCAGCAGCCGACGACAGGGGGCATGGAATTCACCCCTCCACTTT,CASSRRQGAWNSPLHF
TRBD1,TRBV15,15,TRBJ2-5,many,TGTGCCACCAGCGTACGGGACAGGGGGCACGAGACCCAGTACTTC,CATSVRDRGHETQYF
NA,TRBV29-1,19,TRBJ1-5,many,TGCAGCGTTGAAGAATTAGGGCCAACCAACTATCAGTACAATCAGCCCCAGCATTTT,CSVEELGPTNYQYNQPQHF
TRBD1,TRBV12-3/TRBV12-4,14,TRBJ1-4,many,TGTGCCAGCAGTTCGGGGACAGTATTTGAAAAACTGTTTTTT,CASSSGTVFEKLFF
NA,TRBV10-3,12,TRBJ2-3,many,TGTGCCATCAGGTCCAGCACAGATACGCAGTATTTT,CAIRSSTDTQYF
TRBD2,TRBV10-3,14,TRBJ2-1,many,TGTGCCACGACTCGACTAGCGCGGGACCATGAGCAGTTCTTC,CATTRLARDHEQFF
TRBD1,TRBV5-1,17,TRBJ1-2,many,TGCGCCAGCAGCTTGGACCCGGGACAGGGGGCGTCCTATGGCTACACCTTC,CASSLDPGQGASYGYTF
NA,TRBV10-3,13,TRBJ2-5,many,TGTGCCATCAGTGATTTCGGGGCCAAGGGCCAGTACTTC,CAISDFGAKGQYF
TRBD1,TRBV7-2,13,TRBJ1-6,few,TGTGCCAGCAGCAAAAACAGGGGTTCACCCCTCCACTTT,CASSKNRGSPLHF